This TCR beta chain emerged from a study of CD8+ T cells in alopecia areata. Described treatment: oral pan-JAK inhibitor, 5-10 mg twice daily. In germline, CDR1 is GTSNPN, CDR2 SVGIG (reference sequence). The CDR3 is made up of 15 amino acids. Trimming at V came to 2 bases and at J to 7 bases, leaving 9 bases not matched to a gene. It was cDNA, reverse transcribed from extracted RNA, that served as the sequencing template. Libraries were prepared by immunoSEQ multiplex PCR; TCRdb keeps only in-frame clonotypes and omits some of them. The sample holds a few hundred thousand clones; around two fifths are singletons and the top ten take 0.48%.

This chain connects TRBV30 to TRBJ2-1; 9 bases are a match to TRBD2. The sequence came from a human donor with alopecia areata. This sample comprised CD4+ T cells sorted from blood, obtained between weeks 30 and 35, from a patient treated with tofacitinib. CDR3 sequence (DNA): TGTGCCTGGAGTAGATTAGCGGGAGTTGTAAATGAGCAGTTCTTC. Encoded protein: CAWSRLAGVVNEQFF.